This is a list of T cell receptor beta chains from one sample in a study of T-cell reconstitution after alpha-beta-depleted transplantation in children. TCRdb re-called the PCR reads through MiXCR, storing one row per CDR3 protein. This table holds 450,000 to 600,000 distinct CDR3 sequences, around 20% found once. The sequencing used PBMCs from the stem cell graft donor, collected from the stem cell graft. These receptors all stem from a human donor who donated a stem cell graft to a child with acute lymphoblastic leukemia. Each CDR3 is given with its conserved first and last residue. Fields, in order: J gene, clone size, V gene, CDR3 protein. Clone size is given for some rows only: seen once, a few or many times, or a class if the clone is expanded.

J: TRBJ1-1
size: few
V: TRBV5-6
CDR3: CASSGTDSEAFF

J: TRBJ2-2
size: few
V: TRBV5-1
CDR3: CASSLEGGNTGELFF

J: TRBJ1-1
size: .
V: TRBV6-2/TRBV6-3
CDR3: CASSYTGGAATEAFF

J: TRBJ2-1
size: many
V: TRBV5-1
CDR3: CASSGGALYNEQFF

J: TRBJ2-1
size: .
V: TRBV5-1
CDR3: CASSLESGEQFF

J: TRBJ2-1
size: .
V: TRBV7-7
CDR3: CASSLDRNNEQFF

J: TRBJ1-1
size: many
V: TRBV5-1
CDR3: CASSFPLANTEAFF

J: TRBJ2-3
size: .
V: TRBV11-1
CDR3: CASSLPRSPLFSLTSTDTQYF

J: TRBJ2-3
size: once
V: TRBV30
CDR3: CAWSLVAASTDTQYF

J: TRBJ1-2
size: few
V: TRBV27
CDR3: CASSGPGNYGYTF

J: TRBJ2-1
size: .
V: TRBV6-1
CDR3: CASSETFGVGDEQFF

J: TRBJ2-5
size: few
V: TRBV2
CDR3: CASSETSARKTQYF

J: TRBJ2-3
size: few
V: TRBV6-5
CDR3: CASSYGVAGDTQYF

J: TRBJ1-2
size: few
V: TRBV7-9
CDR3: CASRTGTSHDGYTF

J: TRBJ2-1
size: few
V: TRBV27
CDR3: CASSPPQGGSSYNEQFF

J: TRBJ2-1
size: few
V: TRBV29-1
CDR3: CSGQTYNEQFF

J: TRBJ1-4
size: .
V: TRBV18
CDR3: CASSSTSGANEKLFF

J: TRBJ2-7
size: .
V: TRBV20-1
CDR3: CSAGIAGGFYEQYF

J: TRBJ1-1
size: few
V: TRBV20-1
CDR3: CSARGLAVEAFF

J: TRBJ2-7
size: few
V: TRBV4-1
CDR3: CASSQGRNYEQYF

J: TRBJ2-2
size: .
V: TRBV7-3
CDR3: CASSLTGAPTGELFF

J: TRBJ2-4
size: .
V: TRBV11-2
CDR3: CASSLSSGLLNIQYF

J: TRBJ2-1
size: .
V: TRBV6-2/TRBV6-3
CDR3: CASIRIAGSNEQFF

J: TRBJ2-1
size: few
V: TRBV27
CDR3: CASSRRTGAFSYNEQFF